The 25 T cell receptor beta chains in this list originate from one sample, sequenced in a study of shared clonotypes between healthy human individuals. Measured with immunoSEQ multiplex PCR; TCRdb has only the in-frame clones, and not every one. The sample includes 2 million to 2.5 million clones, less than 95% seen only once; the top ten take 0.37%. Source material: naive CD4+ T cells from PBMCs. The subset: CD45RA+ positively selected. Every receptor here comes from a man in his late teens or twenties in good health. Some clones in this sample may be carry-over from other donors' samples.

V gene TRBV4-3 combines with J gene TRBJ2-1; D possibly corresponds to TRBD1 (5 bases). CDR3 length: 13 amino acids. V was clipped by 4 bases and J by 4 bases, with 8 bases between them. Germline V gene lookup returns CDR1 LGHNA and CDR2 YSLEER. Here the CDR3 reads CASSLGVYNEQFF. As DNA, the CDR3 is TGCGCCAGCAGCCTAGGGGTGTACAATGAGCAGTTCTTC.

In this sample, this clone turned up once. The chain employs TRBV5-1 and TRBJ2-3; 9 bases agree with TRBD2. Germline V gene lookup returns CDR1 SGHRS and CDR2 YFSETQ. The CDR3 contains 16 residues. The junction had 10 bases not matched to a gene; V was cut back by 4 bases and J by 4 bases. In DNA, the CDR3 is TGCGCCAGCAGCGCCAATTTAGCGGGAGAGGCAGATACGCAGTATTTT. This codes for CASSANLAGEADTQYF.

V and J are TRBV25-1 and TRBJ1-1, with 7 bases aligning to TRBD1. The CDR3 totals 17 residues. V shed 2 bases, J shed 4 bases, and the junction held 13 bases outside the gene matches. Germline CDR1 MGHDK, CDR2 SYGVNS. CDR3: CASSETGGDRAGTEAFF. As DNA, the CDR3 is TGTGCCAGCAGTGAAACCGGGGGTGACAGGGCTGGCACTGAAGCTTTCTTT.

Regarding this clone: The identical CDR3 is also encoded by other nucleotide sequences in the sample. This sequence joins TRBV5-1 and TRBJ2-5, with D perhaps assigned TRBD1 or TRBD2 (6 bases each). Per the germline V gene, CDR1 is SGHRS and CDR2 is YFSETQ. This CDR3 is built from 14 residues. Trimming removed 0 bases from V and 5 bases from J, with 11 bases in between. CDR3 region: CASSLEGGGETQYF. In nucleotides, the CDR3 is TGCGCCAGCAGCTTGGAGGGGGGAGGCGAGACCCAGTACTTC. The full variable domain, with the rest looked up from reference TRBV5-1 and TRBJ2-5, is KAGVTQTPRYLIKTRGQQVTLSCSPISGHRSVSWYQQTPGQGLQFLFEYFSETQRNKGNFPGRFSGRQFSNSRSEMNVSTLELGDSALYLCASSLEGGGETQYFGPGTRLLVL.

The rearrangement uses TRBV27 and TRBJ1-4; possible D gene TRBD1, 6 bases. The CDR3 sequence is 14 residues long. Trimming stripped 3 bases from V and 8 bases from J, with 13 bases between. Germline V lookup: CDR1 MNHEY, CDR2 SMNVEV (reference sequence). The CDR3 coding sequence is TGTGCCAGCAGTTTTCTCAGGGGACCCGAAAAACTGTTTTTT. This codes for CASSFLRGPEKLFF.

This chain links TRBV7-9 with TRBJ2-1; 7 bases are a match to TRBD2. The junction had 8 bases not matched to a gene; V was cut back by 3 bases and J by 0 bases. The CDR3 is 17 amino acids. In germline, CDR1 is SEHNR, CDR2 FQNEAQ (reference sequence). The CDR3 loop is CASSFGLADFSYNEQFF. DNA for the CDR3: TGTGCCAGCAGCTTCGGGCTAGCGGACTTCTCCTACAATGAGCAGTTCTTC.

This clone was seen only a few times. J is TRBJ2-2 and V is TRBV7-2; D ambiguous. The CDR3 contains 12 residues. V lost 5 bases and J lost 9, with 10 bases in between. Germline V CDR1 and CDR2: SGHTA, FQGNSA. The CDR3 nucleotides are TGTGCCAGCAGCCAAGCCTGGAGGGAGCTGTTTTTT. The encoded protein is CASSQAWRELFF.

The gene calls are TRBV2 and TRBJ2-7, with TRBD2 identical over 13 bases. Germline assignment: CDR1 SNHLY and CDR2 FYNNEI. This CDR3 has 14 amino acids. Losses at the gene ends were 4 bases for V and 6 bases for J; bases not matched to a gene: 3. CDR3 nucleotide sequence: TGTGCCAGCAGTGCACGGACTAGCGGGAGCGAGCAGTACTTC. Translated, it gives CASSARTSGSEQYF.

The rearrangement uses TRBV5-1 and TRBJ2-2, with a possible D match to TRBD1 (5 bases). The CDR3 contains 14 residues. V was pared by 3 bases and J by 6 bases, with 12 bases between. Germline CDR1 and CDR2: SGHRS and YFSETQ. The CDR3: CASSSTGISGELFF. As DNA, the CDR3 is TGCGCCAGCAGCTCCACAGGAATCTCCGGGGAGCTGTTTTTT. The full variable domain, with the rest looked up from reference TRBV5-1 and TRBJ2-2, is KAGVTQTPRYLIKTRGQQVTLSCSPISGHRSVSWYQQTPGQGLQFLFEYFSETQRNKGNFPGRFSGRQFSNSRSEMNVSTLELGDSALYLCASSSTGISGELFFGEGSRLTVL.

This clone came up once. This sequence joins TRBV7-3 and TRBJ2-3; the match to TRBD2 covers 7 bases. Germline CDR1 is SGHTA and CDR2 is FQGTGA. The V segment lost 1 base and the J segment 4 bases; nucleotides outside the gene matches: 11. The CDR3 consists of 17 residues. CDR3 sequence: CASSLMAAGVGADTQYF. The CDR3 DNA reads TGTGCCAGCAGCTTAATGGCGGCGGGAGTGGGGGCAGATACGCAGTATTTT.

This clone was counted between two and nine times. V and J are TRBV28 and TRBJ2-7; D is perhaps TRBD2 (6 bases). V was shortened by 3 bases and J by 7 bases, with 13 bases between the two germline ends. The CDR3 is 13 amino acids. Germline V gene lookup returns CDR1 MDHEN and CDR2 SYDVKM. The CDR3 DNA sequence: TGTGCCAGCAGTTTTACGGGAGTTCGGGAGCAGTACTTC. It encodes CASSFTGVREQYF.

Concerning this clone: This CDR3 is also generated by other DNA sequences in the sample. This chain uses TRBV6-1 with TRBJ1-5; no reliable D call. There are 12 residues in the CDR3. V was trimmed by 0 bases and J by 6 bases, leaving 3 bases between them. Germline lookup yields CDR1 MNHNS and CDR2 SASEGT. The CDR3 nucleotides read TGTGCCAGCAGTGAAGCGCGTCAGCCCCAGCATTTT. This codes for CASSEARQPQHF.

J is TRBJ2-5 and V is TRBV27; D may be TRBD1 or TRBD2 (5 bases each). The CDR3 length is 15 residues. Germline loops: CDR1 MNHEY, CDR2 SMNVEV (reference sequence). Trimming shortened V by 5 bases and J by 1 base, and 14 bases separated the two germline ends. CDR3: CASSPARDPQETQYF. CDR3 nucleotide sequence: TGTGCCAGCAGTCCCGCCAGGGACCCCCAAGAGACCCAGTACTTC.

The chain links TRBV7-8 to TRBJ2-1, with 8 bases lining up with TRBD1. Germline-derived CDR1 and CDR2 are SGHVS and FQNEAQ. CDR3 size: 14 residues. V was clipped by 5 bases and J by 7 bases; unmatched bases: 7. CDR3 amino acids: CASSLRDRLNEQFF. The CDR3 DNA is TGTGCCAGCAGCCTAAGGGACAGGTTAAATGAGCAGTTCTTC.

The V gene is TRBV5-4, the J gene TRBJ2-5; D not resolved. This CDR3 is built from 12 residues. Germline CDR1 and CDR2: SGHNT and YYREEE (reference sequence). Trimming stripped 4 bases from V and 5 bases from J, with 9 bases between. The CDR3: CASSPVGETQYF. As DNA, the CDR3 is TGTGCCAGCAGCCCGGTTGGGGAGACCCAGTACTTC.

Regarding this clone: Other DNA sequences in the sample encode the same CDR3. The V call is TRBV10-3, the J call TRBJ1-1; TRBD1 matches 8 bases. The CDR3 sequence is 16 residues long. CDR1 ENHRY and CDR2 SYGVKD come from the germline V gene. The ends lost 2 bases at V and 4 bases at J; junction bases unmatched: 9. The CDR3 here is CAISERQGARSTEAFF. The CDR3 DNA is TGTGCCATCAGTGAGAGGCAGGGGGCCCGGAGCACTGAAGCTTTCTTT.

The chain has TRBV28 and TRBJ2-7; D is possibly TRBD1 or TRBD2 (5 bases each). The CDR3 totals 15 residues. V was shortened by 4 bases and J by 1 base, with 14 bases between the two germline ends. From germline, CDR1 is MDHEN and CDR2 SYDVKM. CDR3 nucleotides: TGTGCCAGCAGTTCGAGGGGTCTTCATTCCTACGAGCAGTACTTC. Translated: CASSSRGLHSYEQYF.

The chain carries TRBV27 and TRBJ1-3; D perhaps matches TRBD1 (6 bases). The germline V gene has CDR1 MNHEY and CDR2 SMNVEV (reference sequence). The ends were cut back, 5 bases at V and 7 bases at J, with 12 bases in the middle. CDR3 length: 13 amino acids. The DNA of the CDR3 is TGTGCCAGCAGTCCGGGGGGGGCGAACACCATATATTTT. Translation gives CASSPGGANTIYF.

The J gene is TRBJ2-3, the V gene TRBV27; 16 bases fit TRBD2. This CDR3 spans 16 amino acids. The germline CDR1 and CDR2 sequences are MNHEY and SMNVEV (reference sequence). The V and J ends lost 8 bases and 1 base, in that order; junction bases with no gene match: 3. DNA of the CDR3: TGTGCCAGCGCTGGGACTAGCGGGAGGGGCACAGATACGCAGTATTTT. Its translation is CASAGTSGRGTDTQYF.

The V and J genes are TRBV6-5 and TRBJ2-7; TRBD2 matches 8 bases. Germline V gives CDR1 MNHEY, CDR2 SVGAGI. The CDR3 has 14 residues. V gave up 6 bases and J gave up 6 bases; unmatched junction bases: 10. The DNA for the CDR3 is TGTGCCAGCAGGCGCGGGGGGTCAGCCGGCGAGCAGTACTTC. This codes for CASRRGGSAGEQYF.

The V and J genes are TRBV11-2 and TRBJ2-7; D might be TRBD1 (5 bases). The germline CDR1 and CDR2 sequences are SGHAT and FQNNGV. The CDR3 spans 15 residues. V lost 1 base and J 1 base, leaving 11 bases between the germline ends. The CDR3 bases are TGTGCCAGCAGCTTAGGAGCCAGGGTTTCCTACGAGCAGTACTTC. This translates into CASSLGARVSYEQYF. Drawing the rest from reference TRBV11-2 and TRBJ2-7, the complete variable domain is EAGVAQSPRYKIIEKRQSVAFWCNPISGHATLYWYQQILGQGPKLLIQFQNNGVVDDSQLPKDRFSAERLKGVDSTLKIQPAKLEDSAVYLCASSLGARVSYEQYFGPGTRLTVT.

The rearrangement joins TRBV6-5 to TRBJ1-6; no reliable D call. Deletions cut 0 bases from V and 6 bases from J, with 3 bases between. Germline V gives CDR1 MNHEY, CDR2 SVGAGI. The CDR3 consists of 13 residues. Here the CDR3 DNA reads TGTGCCAGCAGTTACTCGACTAATTCACCCCTCCACTTT. Its protein is CASSYSTNSPLHF.

This clone was recorded only once. The chain couples TRBV27 to TRBJ2-7; D is unclear. CDR3 length: 15 residues. Germline V gene data show CDR1 as MNHEY and CDR2 as SMNVEV (reference sequence). Trimming took off 0 bases at V and 1 base at J, with 10 bases between the two ends. For the CDR3, the DNA is TGTGCCAGCAGTTTATCTTCACTGCCTTCCTACGAGCAGTACTTC. Translated, it gives CASSLSSLPSYEQYF.

Note on this clone: At the DNA level, this CDR3 is encoded by other sequences in the same sample as well. The J gene is TRBJ2-5, the V gene TRBV7-2; D uncertain. In germline, CDR1 is SGHTA, CDR2 FQGNSA. The CDR3 covers 13 residues. Trimming left V 1 base short and J 2 bases short, with 5 bases between. CDR3 sequence (DNA): TGTGCCAGCAGCTTAGTGGGTCAAGAGACCCAGTACTTC. It translates to CASSLVGQETQYF.

The chain employs TRBV6-4 and TRBJ1-2; D is possibly TRBD1 (6 bases). The CDR3 contains 16 residues. Germline CDR1 reads MRHNA; CDR2 reads SNTAGT. V gave up 10 bases and J gave up 4 bases, with 25 bases separating them. The CDR3 is CATPRGAGVIVYGYTF. The CDR3 DNA is TGTGCCACCCCACGGGGGGCGGGAGTTATTGTCTATGGCTACACCTTC.